The 9 T cell receptor beta chains presented below share a single source sample, sequenced in a study of response to subunit inactivated influenza vaccine. Using its own MiXCR run on the RT-PCR reads, TCRdb lists one record per CDR3 protein. The sample lists 150,000 to 200,000 distinct CDR3 sequences, roughly 12% occurring once. This sample also appeared in a second study, on T cells expressing NK-cell markers. That work states: Libraries used 5'RACE template switching adding universal primer site and UMIs.

The sequencing used CD8+ T cells sorted from PBMCs, collected roughly 12 days after vaccination. These receptors came from a middle-aged man who received an inactivated influenza vaccine.

This clonotype has only a few counts. The chain joins TRBV12-3 or TRBV12-4 to TRBJ2-7; D is unclear. This CDR3 has 13 residues. Between the trimmed V and J ends, which lost 1 base and 4 bases, there was a span of 8 bases. CDR3 nucleotides: TGTGCCAGCAGTTTAGTAACAGTTTACGAGCAGTACTTC. The encoded protein is CASSLVTVYEQYF.

This clonotype is medium-sized (0.01 to 0.1%) by share. The genes are TRBV5-1 and TRBJ2-7; the D gene is possibly TRBD2 (5 bases). Germline V gene data show CDR1 as SGHRS and CDR2 as YFSETQ. V gave up 4 bases and J gave up 0 bases, with 11 bases separating them. The length of the CDR3 is 14 residues. In DNA, the CDR3 is TGCGCCAGCAGCAACCCCCGGGGCTCCTACGAGCAGTACTTC. Translating gives CASSNPRGSYEQYF.

This chain connects TRBV21-1 to TRBJ2-7; no check of the table's D call, TRBD1, against the DNA was made. TRBV21-1 is assigned pseudogene status. The CDR3 totals 16 residues. Written as DNA, the CDR3 is TGTGCCAGCACCCGAAGGTCGGGACATCAGGTTTACGAGCAGTACTTC. Residues: CASTRRSGHQVYEQYF.

The sample holds many counts of this clonotype. This sequence joins TRBV7-9 and TRBJ2-1; D gene ambiguous. Germline values: CDR1 SEHNR, CDR2 FQNEAQ (reference sequence). Trimming took 5 bases from V and 0 from J, leaving 14 bases between them. The CDR3 consists of 16 residues. The CDR3 protein is CASSRIGVRSYNEQFF. As DNA, the CDR3 is TGTGCCAGCAGCCGAATTGGGGTTCGCTCCTACAATGAGCAGTTCTTC.

This clonotype was counted at least ten times. The genes are TRBV24-1 and TRBJ2-1; 10 positions agree with TRBD1. Unmatched junction bases numbered 4, after V lost 9 bases and J lost 0 bases. Germline V CDR1 and CDR2: KGHDR, SFDVKD. This CDR3 is 15 amino acids long. CDR3 sequence: CATRGQGDSYNEQFF. In DNA form, the CDR3 reads TGTGCCACCCGAGGACAGGGGGACTCCTACAATGAGCAGTTCTTC.

In its sample, this clonotype was seen many times. At one of its ends the junction is not consistent with the germline gene, which may arise from a read error. The chain combines TRBV6-2 or TRBV6-3 with TRBJ1-2, with D possibly TRBD1 on 5 matching bases. The CDR3 covers 12 residues. In germline, CDR1 is MNHEY, CDR2 SVGEGT. The CDR3 loop is CASSRRDYGYTF. CDR3 nucleotide sequence: TGTGCCAGCAGCCGCCGGGACTACGGCTACACCTTC.

This clonotype appeared many times. The genes are TRBV7-9 and TRBJ2-3; D call uncertain. Germline CDR1 is SEHNR and CDR2 is FQNEAQ (reference sequence). This CDR3 spans 12 amino acids. V was shortened by 4 bases and J by 4 bases, with 6 bases between the two germline ends. As DNA, the CDR3 is TGTGCCAGCAGCTATGCCCCAGATACGCAGTATTTT. This sequence encodes CASSYAPDTQYF.

J is TRBJ2-3 and V is TRBV7-8, with 12 bases matching TRBD2. The length of the CDR3 is 18 residues. Germline values: CDR1 SGHVS, CDR2 FQNEAQ. Losses at the gene ends were 2 bases for V and 0 bases for J; bases not matched to a gene: 6. This CDR3 reads CASSLRTSGDPSTDTQYF. For the CDR3, the DNA is TGTGCCAGCAGCTTACGGACTAGCGGGGACCCAAGCACAGATACGCAGTATTTT.

This chain links TRBV20-1 with TRBJ2-1; 11 nucleotides align to TRBD2. Trimming at V came to 3 bases and at J to 8 bases, leaving 9 bases not matched to a gene. This CDR3 contains 15 residues. Germline loops: CDR1 DFQATT, CDR2 SNEGSKA (reference sequence). CDR3 nucleotide sequence: TGCAGTGCTAGGGGAATTAGCGGGAGGGTTGATGAGCAGTTCTTC. Translating gives CSARGISGRVDEQFF.